Presented here are 23 T cell receptor beta chains from one specimen sequenced in a study of blood T cell repertoires in COVID-19. The data were produced by immunoSEQ multiplex PCR, yet TCRdb's version contains in-frame clones alone and is incomplete. The sample yields roughly 63,000 clones, less than 80% seen once. The sample was peripheral blood. These receptors were taken from a human donor in a cohort sampled during active COVID-19.

This clone was picked up a small number of times. J is TRBJ2-1 and V is TRBV19; 7 bases are a match to TRBD2. Germline lookup yields CDR1 LNHDA and CDR2 SQIVND (reference sequence). CDR3 length equals 17 residues. Trimming took 1 base from V and 4 from J; bases not matched to a gene: 10. This chain's CDR3 is CASSIGRAGAVYNEQFF. Here the CDR3 DNA reads TGTGCCAGTAGTATAGGACGGGCGGGAGCGGTGTACAATGAGCAGTTCTTC.

The CDR3 region is CASSEVGLAGELFF. In nucleotides, the CDR3 is TGTGCCAGCAGTGAAGTAGGACTAGCCGGGGAGCTGTTTTTT. This rearrangement joins TRBV2 to TRBJ2-2, with TRBD2 identical over 7 bases. V shed 1 base, J shed 6 bases, and the junction held 2 bases outside the gene matches. CDR1 SNHLY and CDR2 FYNNEI come from the germline V gene. The CDR3 is 14 amino acids.

This clone was seen just once. The V and J genes are TRBV21-1 and TRBJ2-1; no DNA check was done on the table's D call, TRBD1. TRBV21-1 is tagged as a pseudogene. The CDR3 has 13 amino acids. CDR3 DNA sequence: TGTGCCAGCAGCATCAAACAGGGGGAGGGCCTGTTCTTC. This encodes CASSIKQGEGLFF.

The chain uses TRBV5-1 and TRBJ2-1, with 7 nucleotides matching TRBD1. Germline-derived CDR1 and CDR2 are SGHRS and YFSETQ. V was clipped by 5 bases and J by 3 bases; unmatched bases: 8. This CDR3 spans 15 amino acids. The CDR3 protein is CASSWRGQDYNEQFF. The CDR3, as DNA: TGCGCCAGCAGTTGGCGCGGACAGGACTACAATGAGCAGTTCTTC.

J is TRBJ1-3 and V is TRBV11-2; possible D gene TRBD1, 6 bases. Germline V CDR1 and CDR2: SGHAT, FQNNGV. Trimming removed 5 bases at V and 4 bases at J, with 6 bases between. CDR3 length: 12 residues. The DNA of the CDR3 is TGTGCCAGCAGCAGGGGGGGAAACACCATATATTTT. Translating gives CASSRGGNTIYF.

This clone has just one count. This chain connects TRBV24-1 to TRBJ2-2; 12 positions match TRBD2. Per the germline V gene, CDR1 is KGHDR and CDR2 is SFDVKD. This CDR3 contains 16 residues. The V gene end was trimmed by 7 bases and the J gene end by 8 bases; junction bases not matched to a gene: 10. The CDR3 coding sequence is TGTGCCACCAGAGACAGGACTAGCGGGGACGGGGGGGAGCTGTTTTTT. It encodes CATRDRTSGDGGELFF.

The gene calls are TRBV10-2 and TRBJ1-2; TRBD1 matches at 7 bases. This CDR3 is built from 13 residues. Germline CDR1 reads WSHSY; CDR2 reads SAAADI. V was clipped by 4 bases and J by 3 bases; unmatched bases: 2. CDR3 nucleotide sequence: TGCGCCAGCAGTGGGACAGGAGACTATGGCTACACCTTC. Protein: CASSGTGDYGYTF.

V and J are TRBV7-6 and TRBJ2-2; TRBD2 aligns across 10 bases. Germline CDR1 SGHVS, CDR2 FNYEAQ. The length of the CDR3 is 18 residues. After removal of 1 base from V and 2 bases from J, the junction contained 7 bases not matched to a gene. CDR3 DNA sequence: TGTGCCAGCAGCTTAGAAACTAGCGGGATCCGTAACACCGGGGAGCTGTTTTTT. Encoded protein: CASSLETSGIRNTGELFF.

The CDR3 coding sequence is TGCCCCACCAGCCGACTCCTAGCGGGAGGCTCTGGCACAGATACGCAGTATTTT. Translated: CPTSRLLAGGSGTDTQYF. This chain joins TRBV4-3 and TRBJ2-3, with TRBD2 identical over 11 bases. This CDR3 region has 18 residues. CDR1 LGHNA and CDR2 YSLEER come from the germline V gene.

The V and J genes are TRBV6-6 and TRBJ1-3, with TRBD1 matching over 9 bases. The trim removed 4 bases at V and 3 bases at J, leaving 4 bases unmatched. The CDR3 runs 15 residues. Germline values: CDR1 MNHNY, CDR2 SVGAGI (reference sequence). The CDR3: CASSSGQGFGNTIYF. The CDR3 nucleotides are TGTGCCAGCAGTTCGGGACAGGGATTTGGAAACACCATATATTTT.

This sequence joins TRBV30 and TRBJ1-5, with D possibly matching TRBD1 (6 bases). V shed 4 bases and J shed 3 bases, with 10 bases lying between them. Germline V CDR1 and CDR2: GTSNPN, SVGIG (reference sequence). The CDR3 has 13 amino acids. The CDR3 region is CAWTDSPNQPQHF. In DNA form, the CDR3 reads TGTGCCTGGACGGACAGTCCCAATCAGCCCCAGCATTTT.

CDR3 sequence (DNA): TGTGCCAGCAGCATCCGGGTATCTACTAGCAATCAGCCCCAGCATTTT. It encodes CASSIRVSTSNQPQHF. This rearrangement joins TRBV21-1 to TRBJ1-5. TRBV21-1 is a listed pseudogene. The CDR3 loop spans 16 amino acids.

This chain uses TRBV4-2 with TRBJ1-5, with 8 bases identical to TRBD1. The CDR3 totals 18 residues. Germline CDR1 LGHNA, CDR2 YNFKEQ. The V gene end was trimmed by 0 bases and the J gene end by 4 bases; junction bases not matched to a gene: 11. DNA for the CDR3: TGTGCCAGCAGCCAAGAAGGCCCTCGACAGGGGCTGAATCAGCCCCAGCATTTT. It codes for CASSQEGPRQGLNQPQHF.

V and J are TRBV5-6 and TRBJ1-1; 8 nucleotides line up with TRBD1. The V gene end was trimmed by 2 bases and the J gene end by 6 bases; junction bases not matched to a gene: 9. The CDR3 is 15 amino acids. Germline loops: CDR1 SGHDT, CDR2 YYEEEE. CDR3: CASSFRTGLHPEAFF. CDR3 coding DNA: TGTGCCAGCAGCTTCAGGACAGGGTTGCACCCTGAAGCTTTCTTT.

There are a few counts of this clone. The chain uses TRBV16 and TRBJ1-2; D is perhaps TRBD1 (6 bases). V lost 0 bases and J lost 3, with 14 bases in between. The germline V gene has CDR1 KGHSY and CDR2 FQNENV. This CDR3 spans 16 amino acids. The CDR3 region is CASSQSTSPGDYGYTF. CDR3 nucleotide sequence: TGTGCCAGCAGCCAATCGACGTCTCCAGGGGACTATGGCTACACCTTC.

The chain is built from TRBV5-1 and TRBJ2-6; D might be TRBD1 (5 bases). Trimming shortened V by 1 base and J by 3 bases, and 8 bases separated the two germline ends. The length of the CDR3 is 15 residues. Per germline, CDR1 SGHRS and CDR2 YFSETQ. The CDR3 coding sequence is TGCGCCAGCAGCTTGTCAGGGCTTGGGGCCAACGTCCTGACTTTC. It translates to CASSLSGLGANVLTF. The full variable domain, in which reference TRBV5-1 and TRBJ2-6 provide the parts outside the CDR3, is KAGVTQTPRYLIKTRGQQVTLSCSPISGHRSVSWYQQTPGQGLQFLFEYFSETQRNKGNFPGRFSGRQFSNSRSEMNVSTLELGDSALYLCASSLSGLGANVLTFGAGSRLTVL.

The V gene is TRBV21-1, the J gene TRBJ2-1; the DNA was not compared with TRBD1, the D call given in the table. TRBV21-1 represents a pseudogene. CDR3 length equals 19 residues. CDR3 DNA: TGTGCCAGCAGCAACCGGACAGGGGGCCTCCTAAGCTCCTACAATGAGCAGTTCTTC. As protein: CASSNRTGGLLSSYNEQFF.

V usage is TRBV4-3 and J usage is TRBJ2-7; 10 bases align to TRBD1. V lost 3 bases to trimming and J lost 7 bases; unmatched junction nucleotides: 9. Germline V CDR1 and CDR2: LGHNA, YSLEER. The CDR3 is 15 residues long. The CDR3 spells CASSQLGTGVGEQYF. As DNA, the CDR3 is TGCGCCAGCAGCCAGTTAGGGACAGGGGTTGGGGAGCAGTACTTC.

The chain combines TRBV30 with TRBJ1-4; no clear D. In germline, CDR1 is GTSNPN, CDR2 SVGIG (reference sequence). Trimming removed 0 bases at V and 5 bases at J, with 7 bases between. The CDR3 extends over 13 amino acids. The CDR3 DNA reads as TGTGCCTGGAGTGTGTACCGGAATGAAAAACTGTTTTTT. This sequence encodes CAWSVYRNEKLFF.

This clone has a handful of counts. The CDR3 DNA follows: TGTGCCAGCAGCGTAGGAGGGAGGGCAGGAGATACGCAGTATTTT. This encodes CASSVGGRAGDTQYF. The chain links TRBV9 to TRBJ2-3, with 7 positions matching TRBD2. The CDR3 contains 15 residues. In germline, CDR1 is SGDLS, CDR2 YYNGEE. V dropped 0 bases and J dropped 5; count of bases not matched to a gene: 6.

The genes are TRBV25-1 and TRBJ1-6; maybe TRBD1 (6 bases). Trimming cost V 8 bases and J 6 bases, with 17 bases left between them. Germline V CDR1 and CDR2: MGHDK, SYGVNS. The CDR3 extends over 15 amino acids. The CDR3 region has the DNA TGTGCCAGCGGCAGAGGGTCAGGGGCTAATTCACCCCTCCACTTT. Its translation is CASGRGSGANSPLHF.

The chain employs TRBV5-1 and TRBJ2-3; a weak D match, TRBD2 (6 bases). V was cut by 4 bases and J by 4 bases, with 10 bases left in between. The CDR3 has 13 residues. Germline V gene data show CDR1 as SGHRS and CDR2 as YFSETQ. CDR3 amino acids: CASSRDFSDTQYF. CDR3 nucleotide sequence: TGCGCCAGCAGCCGGGACTTTTCAGATACGCAGTATTTT.

Turning to this clone: Mismatch with germline at one junction end may stem from a read error. This rearrangement joins TRBV2 to TRBJ1-1; unclear D gene. Germline V gene sequence: CDR1 SNHLY, CDR2 FYNNEI. CDR3 size: 13 residues. This CDR3 is CASQGQLDFPSYF. The CDR3 DNA is TGTGCCAGCCAAGGGCAGTTGGACTTCCCCTCGTATTTT. Full variable domain (missing parts from reference TRBV2 and TRBJ1-1): EPEVTQTPSHQVTQMGQEVILRCVPISNHLYFYWYRQILGQKVEFLVSFYNNEISEKSEIFDDQFSVERPDGSNFTLKIRSTKLEDSAMYFCASQGQLDFPSYFGQGTRLTVV.